The table lists the clone carrying this TCR beta chain with many counts. The antigen is unknown. The data stem from a study of read filtering for tumor transcriptome and immune sequencing. Turning to the study itself: The cohort had roughly 17 men and over eleven women aged about 45 to 90, mean approximately 66 years. TCR-mapped reads were about 3.5 to 10.27 million with IR-seq versus roughly 80 to 1,300 with RNA-seq. Study-wide results and caveats: Correlation between methods rose after single-read clonotypes were removed. The sorted CD138-negative fraction was a mixed bone marrow immune population, not purified T cells.

CDR1 SGHRS and CDR2 YFSETQ come from the germline V gene. V gave up 1 base and J gave up 0 bases, with 7 bases separating them. This CDR3 has 14 residues. The library was built from about 400 ng RNA with molecular barcoded adaptors for alpha/delta and beta/gamma chains. TCRdb reprocessed the reads with MiXCR, giving one entry per CDR3 protein. The data show fewer than 25,000 distinct CDR3 sequences, with less than 25% seen just once and about half held by the top ten. This TCR derives from a donor aged 40 or older with multiple myeloma. The chain recombines TRBV5-1 with TRBJ1-1; weak D call: TRBD1 (5 bases). Sample: a population of CD138-negative cells sorted from bone marrow. CDR3 protein: CASSLTGMNTEAFF. The DNA of the CDR3 is TGCGCCAGCAGCTTGACAGGTATGAACACTGAAGCTTTCTTT. The entire variable domain, with the rest obtained from reference TRBV5-1 and TRBJ1-1, is as follows: KAGVTQTPRYLIKTRGQQVTLSCSPISGHRSVSWYQQTPGQGLQFLFEYFSETQRNKGNFPGRFSGRQFSNSRSEMNVSTLELGDSALYLCASSLTGMNTEAFFGQGTRLTVV.